This entry features one T cell receptor (beta chain) sequence. This PCR relied on a set of 60 Vbeta primers and 13 Jbeta primers. The table came from immunoSEQ multiplex PCR; TCRdb's copy has only in-frame clones and leaves some out. In the table there are around 150,000 clones, approximately 81% of which are singletons. This specimen comes from a study of cytomegalovirus exposure and HLA in healthy donors. V dropped 0 bases and J dropped 11 bases, with 10 bases sitting between them. Germline-derived CDR1 and CDR2 are LGHNT and FRNRAP. CDR3 length equals 12 residues. This TCR was recovered from a man younger than 35 in good health and CMV-seronegative. Input material: PBMCs. The chain has TRBV12-5 and TRBJ1-1, with D tentatively TRBD1 (5 bases). The CDR3 region is CASGLVRKGAFF. The CDR3 DNA follows: TGTGCTAGTGGTTTGGTACGAAAGGGGGCTTTCTTT.